The entry below gives a single TCR beta chain sequence along with its context. The table came from immunoSEQ multiplex PCR; TCRdb's copy has only in-frame clones and leaves some out. The sample has 200,000 or so clones, more than 85% seen once; the top ten hold around 0.84%. This entry comes from a study of blood T cell repertoires in COVID-19. At the level of the study: The United States, Italy and Spain provided the acute and convalescent COVID-19 samples.

Germline assignment: CDR1 KGHSH and CDR2 LQKENI. J was trimmed by 1 base and V by 4 bases; bases with no gene match: 9. The CDR3 has 16 residues. The chain has TRBV18 and TRBJ1-2; TRBD1 agrees at 7 bases. This clonotype was sampled from a man between 60 and 75 years old with COVID-19, enrolled during active disease. The sample consisted of peripheral blood. CDR3 nucleotide sequence: TGTGCCAGCTCACGGAGTGACAGGGCCTTTAACTATGGCTACACCTTC. Translating gives CASSRSDRAFNYGYTF.